This TCR beta chain is from a study of T cells after yellow fever vaccination. Remarks on this clonotype: The antigen remains undetermined.

Study results and limitations: A large majority of primary-vaccination clones showed up again after the booster (approximately 96% CD4, around 85% CD8). Repertoires obtained by FACS sorting could include abundant clonotypes that entered as contaminants from the bulk population.

The V gene end was trimmed by 2 bases and the J gene end by 12 bases; junction bases not matched to a gene: 7. CDR1 SGHAT and CDR2 FQNNGV come from the germline V gene. The CDR3 is made up of 14 amino acids. TCRdb reprocessed the 5' RACE reads via MiXCR and lists one record per CDR3 protein. There are approximately 350,000 distinct CDR3 sequences in the sample; 11% occur only once, and 18% lies in the top ten. The receptor's source is a man in his late teens or twenties who received the YFV17D yellow fever vaccine. The rearrangement joins TRBV11-2 to TRBJ1-6, with TRBD1 matching over 7 bases. Material: PBMCs, obtained on the day of the first yellow fever vaccination. CDR3 amino acids: CASSLLQGTGPLHF. As DNA, the CDR3 is TGTGCCAGCAGCTTATTACAGGGGACCGGACCCCTCCACTTT.